These 10 T cell receptor beta chains came from one sample sequenced in a study of blood T cell repertoires in COVID-19. Generated by immunoSEQ multiplex PCR, the TCRdb table keeps only in-frame clones and is missing some. The data contain 25,000 to 30,000 clones, under 90% of them singletons. The specimen was peripheral blood. Source of these receptors: a human donor in a cohort sampled during active COVID-19.

The V and J genes are TRBV25-1 and TRBJ1-1; D might be TRBD1 (5 bases). The germline gives CDR1 MGHDK, CDR2 SYGVNS. This CDR3 comprises 16 residues. Deletions cut 6 bases from V and 6 bases from J, with 23 bases between. CDR3: CASSLTQGVGGPEAFF. CDR3 nucleotides: TGTGCCAGCAGCCTCACTCAAGGGGTCGGCGGTCCTGAAGCTTTCTTT.

The V and J genes are TRBV2 and TRBJ2-1, with D possibly matching TRBD2 (5 bases). Germline V gene lookup returns CDR1 SNHLY and CDR2 FYNNEI. The CDR3 is 16 amino acids. V lost 4 bases, J lost 1 base, and 14 bases lay in between. In DNA, the CDR3 is TGTGCCAGCAGTGTATCCCCTACTAGTTCCTACAATGAGCAGTTCTTC. This codes for CASSVSPTSSYNEQFF.

This clone was recorded only once. V gene TRBV9 combines with J gene TRBJ1-3, with a possible D match to TRBD1 (6 bases). The V end was cut by 0 bases, the J end by 3 bases, with 10 bases between. Germline values: CDR1 SGDLS, CDR2 YYNGEE. The length of the CDR3 is 15 residues. This CDR3 reads CASSVVPQGGNTIYF. The CDR3 bases are TGTGCCAGCAGCGTAGTTCCACAGGGTGGAAACACCATATATTTT.

V is TRBV7-2 and J is TRBJ1-3; 8 nucleotides align to TRBD1. V gave up 1 base and J gave up 4 bases; unmatched junction bases: 3. The germline V gene encodes CDR1 SGHTA and CDR2 FQGNSA. The CDR3 is made up of 15 amino acids. The CDR3 DNA is TGTGCCAGCAGCTTAGTCAGGGGGCTCGGAAACACCATATATTTT. Its protein is CASSLVRGLGNTIYF.

The rearrangement links TRBV6-1 to TRBJ2-7; D uncertain. The CDR3 has 12 residues. Germline V gene data show CDR1 as MNHNS and CDR2 as SASEGT. The germline V and J ends were trimmed by 0 bases and 6 bases, with 6 bases remaining between them. In DNA form, the CDR3 reads TGTGCCAGCAGTGAAGCTACTGGCGAGCAGTACTTC. It yields the protein CASSEATGEQYF.

This chain connects TRBV28 to TRBJ1-2, with D possibly being TRBD1 (5 bases). Trimming pared 5 bases from V and 8 bases from J, leaving 18 bases between. This CDR3 is built from 14 residues. Per the germline V gene, CDR1 is MDHEN and CDR2 is SYDVKM. The CDR3 region has the DNA TGTGCCAGCAGTCTCTCGGAGCAGGGAGGAGGCTACACCTTC. It specifies CASSLSEQGGGYTF.

V is TRBV11-2 and J is TRBJ2-2, with 11 positions matching TRBD2. V was clipped by 6 bases and J by 0 bases; unmatched bases: 6. The CDR3 contains 17 residues. Germline V CDR1 and CDR2: SGHAT, FQNNGV. DNA of the CDR3: TGTGCCAGCAGGTCCGGGACTAGCGGATCGAACACCGGGGAGCTGTTTTTT. Translation gives CASRSGTSGSNTGELFF.

This clone was recorded only once. The V and J genes are TRBV3-1 (or the pseudogene TRBV3-2) and TRBJ2-7; 8 bases fit TRBD2. Germline V gene sequence: CDR1 LGHDT, CDR2 YNNKEL (reference sequence). V dropped 0 bases and J dropped 0; count of bases not matched to a gene: 4. This CDR3 has 16 residues. The CDR3, as DNA: TGTGCCAGCAGCCAAGATTCAGGGACTAGCTCCTACGAGCAGTACTTC. Its translation is CASSQDSGTSSYEQYF.

CDR3 nucleotide sequence: TGTGCCAGCAGTGAAGTTGTGACAGGGTTTGGCTACACCTTC. It yields the protein CASSEVVTGFGYTF. The chain links TRBV6-1 to TRBJ1-2; 7 bases match TRBD1. Looked up from germline, CDR1 is MNHNS and CDR2 is SASEGT. Trimming took 1 base from V and 7 from J; bases not matched to a gene: 6. The CDR3 has 14 amino acids.

J is TRBJ2-1 and V is TRBV18; 7 bases line up with TRBD2. The CDR3 length is 16 residues. Per the germline V gene, CDR1 is KGHSH and CDR2 is LQKENI. V trimming: 0 bases; J trimming: 2 bases; junction bases outside the gene matches: 4. CDR3 sequence (DNA): TGTGCCAGCTCACCACCGACGGCGGGGGCCTACAATGAGCAGTTCTTC. It is translated as CASSPPTAGAYNEQFF.